The present entry profiles one TCR beta chain with its context. Its antigen is still unknown. Germline V gives CDR1 SGHAT, CDR2 FQNNGV. The CDR3 is made up of 13 amino acids. Trimming pared 5 bases from V and 3 bases from J, leaving 10 bases between. The source of the sample is a study of OX40 agonist ivuxolimab in advanced cancers. Broader study findings: Some nonresponders also had low normalized T-cell clonal expansion.

Generated by immunoSEQ multiplex PCR, the TCRdb table keeps only in-frame clones and is missing some. The sample has 50,000 to 55,000 clones, about 88% seen once. Autoimmune disease history or systemic immunosuppression meant exclusion. The rearrangement joins TRBV11-2 to TRBJ2-5; D possibly matches TRBD1 or TRBD2 (6 bases each). The origin of this receptor is an adult with an advanced solid tumor such as melanoma, head and neck, liver or kidney cancer. The sample in question was CD4+ or CD8+ T cells sorted from blood, obtained in a trial of the OX40 agonist ivuxolimab. DNA for the CDR3: TGTGCCAGCAGCAAAGGGGGGAAAGAGACCCAGTACTTC. This gives the protein CASSKGGKETQYF.